A single sample gave rise to the 25 T cell receptor beta chains below, sequenced in a study of blood T cell repertoires in COVID-19. Measured with immunoSEQ multiplex PCR; TCRdb has only the in-frame clones, and not every one. The table records approximately 250,000 clones, roughly 89% of them present only once. Source material: PBMCs or T cells enriched from blood (not recorded which). The receptor source for this set is a woman aged 25 to 39 who had recovered from COVID-19.

V is TRBV7-3 and J is TRBJ2-1; a possible D gene is TRBD1 (5 bases). With 0 bases removed from V and 5 bases from J, the gap between germline ends came to 17 bases. The CDR3 is 17 residues long. Per germline, CDR1 SGHTA and CDR2 FQGTGA. The CDR3: CASSLTMGGADNNEQFF. The CDR3 region has the DNA TGTGCCAGCAGCTTAACGATGGGTGGGGCTGATAACAATGAGCAGTTCTTC.

The count of this clone is one. The chain employs TRBV3-1 (or the pseudogene TRBV3-2) and TRBJ2-7; perhaps TRBD1 as D (6 bases). CDR3 length equals 14 residues. The V end was cut by 4 bases, the J end by 1 base, with 11 bases between. Germline CDR1 is LGHDT and CDR2 is YNNKEL (reference sequence). The CDR3 bases are TGTGCCAGCAGCCTACGGACAGCATCCTACGAGCAGTACTTC. This translates into CASSLRTASYEQYF.

The gene calls are TRBV27 and TRBJ2-7, with D perhaps matching TRBD2 (6 bases). The germline V and J ends were trimmed by 2 bases and 4 bases, with 9 bases remaining between them. The CDR3 has 13 residues. Germline lookup yields CDR1 MNHEY and CDR2 SMNVEV (reference sequence). The CDR3 region is CASSLAGGYEQYF. CDR3 in DNA: TGTGCCAGCAGTTTAGCAGGAGGGTACGAGCAGTACTTC.

The CDR3 nucleotides read TGTGCCAGCAGCAGAACCCCAGGGTACACTGAAGCTTTCTTT. Translation gives CASSRTPGYTEAFF. The rearrangement uses TRBV7-3 and TRBJ1-1, with D possibly TRBD1 on 5 matching bases. V lost 5 bases and J lost 3, with 13 bases in between. Germline loops: CDR1 SGHTA, CDR2 FQGTGA. This CDR3 has 14 amino acids.

The rearrangement links TRBV19 to TRBJ1-1, with 7 bases matching TRBD1. The CDR3 covers 13 residues. Trimming cost V 5 bases and J 4 bases; bases outside gene matches: 4. Germline V CDR1 and CDR2: LNHDA, SQIVND (reference sequence). CDR3: CASSPRGSTEAFF. For the CDR3, the DNA is TGTGCCAGTAGTCCCAGGGGGAGCACTGAAGCTTTCTTT.

V usage is TRBV28 and J usage is TRBJ2-7; TRBD1 agrees at 7 bases. Germline CDR1 and CDR2: MDHEN and SYDVKM. The junction had 9 bases not matched to a gene; V was cut back by 1 base and J by 0 bases. The CDR3 is 17 amino acids. Written as DNA, the CDR3 is TGTGCCAGCAGTTTATCCCCTAAGACAGGGAGCTCCTACGAGCAGTACTTC. Protein: CASSLSPKTGSSYEQYF.

DNA of the CDR3: TGTGCCAGCAGCGTAGAAGGGTTGGAGGCCCAGTACTTC. Its protein product is CASSVEGLEAQYF. The genes are TRBV7-2 and TRBJ2-5; a weak D match, TRBD2 (5 bases). The CDR3 length is 13 residues. Germline assignment: CDR1 SGHTA and CDR2 FQGNSA. V was cut by 5 bases and J by 9 bases, with 16 bases left in between.

This chain uses TRBV28 with TRBJ1-5; TRBD1 matches 9 bases. The V gene end was trimmed by 5 bases and the J gene end by 2 bases; junction bases not matched to a gene: 10. The germline CDR1 and CDR2 sequences are MDHEN and SYDVKM. CDR3 length equals 17 residues. Here the CDR3 reads CASSPGRTGVRNQPQHF. In nucleotides, the CDR3 is TGTGCCAGCAGTCCAGGACGGACAGGGGTTCGCAATCAGCCCCAGCATTTT.

The chain joins TRBV20-1 to TRBJ2-7; D not certain. Deletions cut 6 bases from V and 9 bases from J, with 15 bases between. CDR3 length: 11 residues. Germline-derived CDR1 and CDR2 are DFQATT and SNEGSKA (reference sequence). The CDR3 DNA reads TGCAGTGCCCTAGAAGCTCAAGGGCAGTACTTC. Translation: CSALEAQGQYF.

This chain joins TRBV19 and TRBJ2-7; 7 bases agree with TRBD1. The CDR3 runs 15 residues. The ends lost 5 bases at V and 7 bases at J; junction bases unmatched: 14. Germline V gene sequence: CDR1 LNHDA, CDR2 SQIVND (reference sequence). This CDR3 reads CASSLRGRSGDEQYF. The CDR3 bases are TGTGCCAGTAGTCTAAGGGGGCGGAGCGGAGATGAGCAGTACTTC.

The chain joins TRBV28 to TRBJ1-5; no reliable D call. Germline V lookup: CDR1 MDHEN, CDR2 SYDVKM. The CDR3 covers 13 residues. Trimming pared 6 bases from V and 9 bases from J, leaving 15 bases between. The CDR3 DNA is TGTGCCAGCAGCCTCACTGAAATCCGGCCCCAGCATTTT. Translation gives CASSLTEIRPQHF. Combining the CDR3 with reference TRBV28 and TRBJ1-5 gives the whole variable domain DVKVTQSSRYLVKRTGEKVFLECVQDMDHENMFWYRQDPGLGLRLIYFSYDVKMKEKGDIPEGYSVSREKKERFSLILESASTNQTSMYLCASSLTEIRPQHFGDGTRLSIL.

This chain uses TRBV2 with TRBJ2-5; 7 nucleotides align to TRBD1. Per germline, CDR1 SNHLY and CDR2 FYNNEI. V lost 1 base, J lost 7 bases, and 9 bases stayed unmatched. CDR3 length: 15 amino acids. The CDR3 reads CASSEVLRDSGTQYF. The CDR3 DNA follows: TGTGCCAGCAGTGAAGTGCTCCGGGACAGTGGGACCCAGTACTTC.

The chain employs TRBV3-1 (or the pseudogene TRBV3-2) and TRBJ1-5; TRBD1 matches 8 bases. This CDR3 is built from 16 residues. From germline, CDR1 is LGHDT and CDR2 YNNKEL (reference sequence). The J segment lost 3 bases and the V segment lost 1 base, leaving 5 bases of the junction unmatched. The CDR3, as DNA: TGTGCCAGCAGCCAAGGAGGGGGACAGGACAATCAGCCCCAGCATTTT. Translated: CASSQGGGQDNQPQHF.

This clone appeared a few times. This chain connects TRBV27 to TRBJ1-2; D perhaps matches TRBD1 (6 bases). The CDR3 covers 13 residues. Germline V lookup: CDR1 MNHEY, CDR2 SMNVEV (reference sequence). V lost 5 bases, J lost 2 bases, and 9 bases lay in between. CDR3 DNA: TGTGCCAGCAGTCTTACAGGGAACTATGGCTACACCTTC. Translation gives CASSLTGNYGYTF.

The rearrangement joins TRBV27 to TRBJ2-1, with a tentative D call TRBD2 (6 bases). From germline, CDR1 is MNHEY and CDR2 SMNVEV (reference sequence). This CDR3 is 14 amino acids long. The V end lost 0 bases, the J end lost 7 bases, and 10 bases lay between the germline ends. The DNA for the CDR3 is TGTGCCAGCAGTTTATCGGAACGGGGGAATGAGCAGTTCTTC. This translates into CASSLSERGNEQFF.

The chain employs TRBV28 and TRBJ1-5; a weak D match, TRBD1 (5 bases). Germline V gene sequence: CDR1 MDHEN, CDR2 SYDVKM. The V end lost 6 bases, the J end lost 9 bases, and 15 bases lay between the germline ends. CDR3 length: 13 residues. In DNA, the CDR3 is TGTGCCAGCAGCGGACAAACAACGGGGCCCCAGCATTTT. It codes for CASSGQTTGPQHF.

V is TRBV5-1 and J is TRBJ1-4; D is perhaps TRBD1 (5 bases). V gave up 4 bases and J gave up 3 bases, with 16 bases separating them. Germline-derived CDR1 and CDR2 are SGHRS and YFSETQ. The CDR3 runs to 16 residues. CDR3 in DNA: TGCGCCAGCAGCGCCGCGGGGGGGATCGCTAATGAAAAACTGTTTTTT. Translation gives CASSAAGGIANEKLFF.

The V gene is TRBV3-1 (or the pseudogene TRBV3-2), the J gene TRBJ2-2; 9 bases fit TRBD2. The germline CDR1 and CDR2 sequences are LGHDT and YNNKEL (reference sequence). Germline trimming cut 3 bases from V and 3 bases from J; bases unmatched to any gene: 11. This CDR3 is 18 amino acids long. Here the CDR3 DNA reads TGTGCCAGCAGCCATGGAGGCGGGAGGGCCCCGGACACCGGGGAGCTGTTTTTT. As protein: CASSHGGGRAPDTGELFF.

This rearrangement joins TRBV19 to TRBJ2-4, with a possible D match to TRBD2 (6 bases). The CDR3 spans 14 residues. Germline CDR1 and CDR2: LNHDA and SQIVND (reference sequence). The V end lost 9 bases, the J end lost 3 bases, and 15 bases lay between the germline ends. The CDR3 DNA reads as TGTGCCAGCCACCGGGGGACTCACAAAAACATTCAGTACTTC. This gives the protein CASHRGTHKNIQYF.

The J gene is TRBJ1-5, the V gene TRBV4-2, with 7 bases lining up with TRBD1. This CDR3 is 14 amino acids long. Trimming cost V 5 bases and J 5 bases; bases outside gene matches: 6. Per germline, CDR1 LGHNA and CDR2 YNFKEQ. CDR3 DNA: TGTGCCAGCAGCGGGGGACAGAAGTATCAGCCCCAGCATTTT. It is translated as CASSGGQKYQPQHF.

The chain couples TRBV12-3 or TRBV12-4 to TRBJ2-1; D is perhaps TRBD2 (5 bases). The V end lost 1 base, the J end lost 9 bases, and 10 bases lay between the germline ends. The CDR3 is 13 amino acids. The DNA for the CDR3 is TGTGCCAGCAGTTTAGGGCTAGCCAGTGAGCAGTTCTTC. Protein product: CASSLGLASEQFF.

This chain joins TRBV4-1 and TRBJ1-2; TRBD1 agrees at 9 bases. V trimming: 4 bases; J trimming: 8 bases; junction bases outside the gene matches: 11. Germline V lookup: CDR1 MGHRA, CDR2 YSYEKL. The CDR3 covers 15 residues. The CDR3 loop is CASSPQRGTGNGYTF. The CDR3, as DNA: TGCGCCAGCAGCCCTCAGCGCGGGACAGGGAACGGCTACACCTTC.

V usage is TRBV19 and J usage is TRBJ1-5; the match to TRBD1 covers 10 bases. Trimming removed 2 bases from V and 1 base from J; junction bases left unmatched: 5. CDR3 length: 17 residues. From germline, CDR1 is LNHDA and CDR2 SQIVND (reference sequence). The CDR3 DNA is TGTGCCAGTAGTATAAGGACAGGGGGAGGGAGCAATCAGCCCCAGCATTTT. It codes for CASSIRTGGGSNQPQHF.

This clone was found once. The chain couples TRBV7-3 to TRBJ2-2; TRBD2 aligns across 14 bases. This CDR3 contains 17 residues. Trimming removed 4 bases from V and 9 bases from J; junction bases left unmatched: 10. Germline V gives CDR1 SGHTA, CDR2 FQGTGA. The CDR3 coding sequence is TGTGCCAGCAGCTCCGCCCCTGGGACTAGCGGGAGCAGGGAGCTGTTTTTT. Protein product: CASSSAPGTSGSRELFF. The full variable domain, with the rest looked up from reference TRBV7-3 and TRBJ2-2, is GAGVSQTPSNKVTEKGKYVELRCDPISGHTALYWYRQSLGQGPEFLIYFQGTGAADDSGLPNDRFFAVRPEGSVSTLKIQRTERGDSAVYLCASSSAPGTSGSRELFFGEGSRLTVL.

V is TRBV10-3 and J is TRBJ1-2; D remains ambiguous. The ends were cut back, 11 bases at V and 0 bases at J, with 16 bases in the middle. Per the germline V gene, CDR1 is ENHRY and CDR2 is SYGVKD. The CDR3 has 14 amino acids. CDR3 DNA: TGTGCCGTTCCCGCCCGTGAGACTAACTATGGCTACACCTTC. Its translation: CAVPARETNYGYTF.